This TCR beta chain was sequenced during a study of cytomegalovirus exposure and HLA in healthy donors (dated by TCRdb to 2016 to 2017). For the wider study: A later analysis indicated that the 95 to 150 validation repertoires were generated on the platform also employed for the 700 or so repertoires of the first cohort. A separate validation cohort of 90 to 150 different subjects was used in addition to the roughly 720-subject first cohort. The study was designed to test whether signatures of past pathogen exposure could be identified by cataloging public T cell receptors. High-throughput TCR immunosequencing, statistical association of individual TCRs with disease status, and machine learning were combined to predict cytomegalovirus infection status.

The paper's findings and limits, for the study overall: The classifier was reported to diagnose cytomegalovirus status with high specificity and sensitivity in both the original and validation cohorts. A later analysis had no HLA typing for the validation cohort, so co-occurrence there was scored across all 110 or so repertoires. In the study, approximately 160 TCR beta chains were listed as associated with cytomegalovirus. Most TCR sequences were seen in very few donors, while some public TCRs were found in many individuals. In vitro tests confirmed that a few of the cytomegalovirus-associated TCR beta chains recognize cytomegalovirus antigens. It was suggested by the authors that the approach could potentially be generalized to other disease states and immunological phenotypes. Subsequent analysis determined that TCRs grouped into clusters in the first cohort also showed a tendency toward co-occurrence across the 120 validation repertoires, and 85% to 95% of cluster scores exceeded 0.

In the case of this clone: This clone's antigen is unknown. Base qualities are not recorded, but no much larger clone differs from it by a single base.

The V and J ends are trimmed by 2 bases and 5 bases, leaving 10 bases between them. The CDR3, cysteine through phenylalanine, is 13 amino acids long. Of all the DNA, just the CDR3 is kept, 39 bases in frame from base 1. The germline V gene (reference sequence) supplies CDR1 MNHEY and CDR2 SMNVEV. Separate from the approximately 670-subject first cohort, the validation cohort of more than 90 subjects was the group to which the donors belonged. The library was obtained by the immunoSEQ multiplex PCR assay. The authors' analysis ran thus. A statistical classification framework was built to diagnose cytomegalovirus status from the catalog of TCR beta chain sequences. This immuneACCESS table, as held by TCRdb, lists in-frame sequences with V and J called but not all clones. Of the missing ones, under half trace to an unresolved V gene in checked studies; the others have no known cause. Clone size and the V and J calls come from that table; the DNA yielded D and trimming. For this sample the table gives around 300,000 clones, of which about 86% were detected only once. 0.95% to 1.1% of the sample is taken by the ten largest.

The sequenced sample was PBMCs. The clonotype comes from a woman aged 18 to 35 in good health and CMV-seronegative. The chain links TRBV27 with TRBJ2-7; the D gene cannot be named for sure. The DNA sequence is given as TGTGCCAGCAGTTTAGACTGGGTGAACGAGCAGTACTTC. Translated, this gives CASSLDWVNEQYF.